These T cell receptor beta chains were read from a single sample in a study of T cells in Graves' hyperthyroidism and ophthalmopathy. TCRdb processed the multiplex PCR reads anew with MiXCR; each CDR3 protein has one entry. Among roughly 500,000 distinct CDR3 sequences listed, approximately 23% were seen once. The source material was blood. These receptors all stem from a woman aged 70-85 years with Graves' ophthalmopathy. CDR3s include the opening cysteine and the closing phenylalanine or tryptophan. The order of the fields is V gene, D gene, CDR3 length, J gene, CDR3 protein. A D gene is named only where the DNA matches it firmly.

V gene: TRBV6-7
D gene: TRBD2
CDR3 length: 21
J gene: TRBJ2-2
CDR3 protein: CASKIYRGRELKPFNTGELFF

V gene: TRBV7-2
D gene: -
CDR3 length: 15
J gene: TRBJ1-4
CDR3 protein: CASSLASRGSEKLFF

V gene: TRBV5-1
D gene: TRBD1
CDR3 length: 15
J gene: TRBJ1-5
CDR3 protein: CASSQGQGKDQPQHF

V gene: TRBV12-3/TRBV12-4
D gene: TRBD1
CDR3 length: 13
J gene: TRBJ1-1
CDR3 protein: CAARDSYNTEAFF

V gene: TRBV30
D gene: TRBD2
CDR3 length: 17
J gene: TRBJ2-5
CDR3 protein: CAWSVPQGLSGSETQYF

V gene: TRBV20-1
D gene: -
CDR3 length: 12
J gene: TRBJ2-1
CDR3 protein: CSASKSYNEQFF

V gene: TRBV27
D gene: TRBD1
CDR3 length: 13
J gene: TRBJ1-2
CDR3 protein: CASSPTGVYGYTF

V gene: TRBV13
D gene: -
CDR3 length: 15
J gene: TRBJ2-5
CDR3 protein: CASSYWGALQETQYF

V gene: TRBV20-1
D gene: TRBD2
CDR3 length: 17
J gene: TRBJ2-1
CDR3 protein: CSARDAVERESYNEQFF

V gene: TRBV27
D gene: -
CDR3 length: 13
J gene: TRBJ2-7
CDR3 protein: CASSFRVDKEQYF

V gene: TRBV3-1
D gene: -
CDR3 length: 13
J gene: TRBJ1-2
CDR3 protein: CASSQTLDHGYTF

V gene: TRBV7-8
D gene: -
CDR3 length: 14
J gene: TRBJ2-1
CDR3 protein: CASSLGISLGEQFF

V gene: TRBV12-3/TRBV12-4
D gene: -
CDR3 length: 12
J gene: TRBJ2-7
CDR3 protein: CASSFLNYEQYF

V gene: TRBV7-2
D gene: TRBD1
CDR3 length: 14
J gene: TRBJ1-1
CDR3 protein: CASSSGTGNPEAFF

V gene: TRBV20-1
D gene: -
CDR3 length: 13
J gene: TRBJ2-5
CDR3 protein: CSVLPAIGETQYF

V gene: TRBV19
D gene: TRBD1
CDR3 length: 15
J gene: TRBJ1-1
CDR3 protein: CASSIPQQGITEAFF

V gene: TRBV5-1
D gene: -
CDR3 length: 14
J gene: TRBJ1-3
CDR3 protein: CASSFQGSGNTIYF

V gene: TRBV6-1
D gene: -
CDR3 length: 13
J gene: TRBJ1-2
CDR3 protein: CASRPNRALGYTF

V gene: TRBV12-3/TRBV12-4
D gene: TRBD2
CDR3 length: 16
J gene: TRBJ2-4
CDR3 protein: CASSFREGIAKNIQYF

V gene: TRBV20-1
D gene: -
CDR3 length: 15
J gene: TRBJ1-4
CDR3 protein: CSVPGGGRVRGKLFF

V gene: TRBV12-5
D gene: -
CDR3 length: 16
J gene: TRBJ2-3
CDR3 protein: CASGSPQGMWTDTQYF

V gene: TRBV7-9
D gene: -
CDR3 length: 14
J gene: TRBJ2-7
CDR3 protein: CASSSPSSSYEQYF

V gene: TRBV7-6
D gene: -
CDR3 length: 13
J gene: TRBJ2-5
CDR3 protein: CASPLSAQETQYF

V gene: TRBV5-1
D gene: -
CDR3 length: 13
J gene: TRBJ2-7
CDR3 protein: CASSSPGFYEQYF

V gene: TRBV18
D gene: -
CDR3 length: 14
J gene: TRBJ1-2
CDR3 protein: CASSPQVSDYGYTF

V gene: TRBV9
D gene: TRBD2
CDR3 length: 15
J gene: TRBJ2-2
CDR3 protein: CASSVTSGRTGELFF

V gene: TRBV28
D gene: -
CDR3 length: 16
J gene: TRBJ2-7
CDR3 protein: CASRKPWDTQYIEQYF

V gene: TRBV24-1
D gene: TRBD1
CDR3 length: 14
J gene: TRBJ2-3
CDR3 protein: CATSGTGEGDTQYF

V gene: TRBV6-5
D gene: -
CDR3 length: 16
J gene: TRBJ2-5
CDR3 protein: CASSHGTGKRQETQYF

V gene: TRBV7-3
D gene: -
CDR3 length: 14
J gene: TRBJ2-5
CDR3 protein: CASSSSGLQETQYF

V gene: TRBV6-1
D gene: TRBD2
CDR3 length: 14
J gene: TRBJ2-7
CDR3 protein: CASSRPGGGNEQYF

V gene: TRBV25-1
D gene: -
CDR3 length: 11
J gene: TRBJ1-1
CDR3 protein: CASMVKGRAFF

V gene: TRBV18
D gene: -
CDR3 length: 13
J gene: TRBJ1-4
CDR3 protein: CASSRPPNEKLFF

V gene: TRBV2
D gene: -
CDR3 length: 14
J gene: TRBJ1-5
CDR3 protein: CASSDVAFNQPQHF

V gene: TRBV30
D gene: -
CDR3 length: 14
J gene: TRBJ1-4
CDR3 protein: CAWSVGGHREKLFF

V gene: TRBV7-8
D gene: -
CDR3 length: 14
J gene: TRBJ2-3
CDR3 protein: CASSLGGETDTQYF

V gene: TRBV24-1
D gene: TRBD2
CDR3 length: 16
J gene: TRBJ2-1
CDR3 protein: CATRVQQRDICNEQFF

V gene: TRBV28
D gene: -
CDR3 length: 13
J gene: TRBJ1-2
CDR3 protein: CASSLSTVYGYTF

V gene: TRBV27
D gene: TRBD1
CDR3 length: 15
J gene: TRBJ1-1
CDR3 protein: CASSYRGLLNTEAFF

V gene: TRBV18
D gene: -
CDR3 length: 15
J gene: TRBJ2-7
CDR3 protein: CASSPVGGALYEQYF

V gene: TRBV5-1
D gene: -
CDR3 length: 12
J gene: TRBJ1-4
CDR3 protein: CASSLVDEKLFF